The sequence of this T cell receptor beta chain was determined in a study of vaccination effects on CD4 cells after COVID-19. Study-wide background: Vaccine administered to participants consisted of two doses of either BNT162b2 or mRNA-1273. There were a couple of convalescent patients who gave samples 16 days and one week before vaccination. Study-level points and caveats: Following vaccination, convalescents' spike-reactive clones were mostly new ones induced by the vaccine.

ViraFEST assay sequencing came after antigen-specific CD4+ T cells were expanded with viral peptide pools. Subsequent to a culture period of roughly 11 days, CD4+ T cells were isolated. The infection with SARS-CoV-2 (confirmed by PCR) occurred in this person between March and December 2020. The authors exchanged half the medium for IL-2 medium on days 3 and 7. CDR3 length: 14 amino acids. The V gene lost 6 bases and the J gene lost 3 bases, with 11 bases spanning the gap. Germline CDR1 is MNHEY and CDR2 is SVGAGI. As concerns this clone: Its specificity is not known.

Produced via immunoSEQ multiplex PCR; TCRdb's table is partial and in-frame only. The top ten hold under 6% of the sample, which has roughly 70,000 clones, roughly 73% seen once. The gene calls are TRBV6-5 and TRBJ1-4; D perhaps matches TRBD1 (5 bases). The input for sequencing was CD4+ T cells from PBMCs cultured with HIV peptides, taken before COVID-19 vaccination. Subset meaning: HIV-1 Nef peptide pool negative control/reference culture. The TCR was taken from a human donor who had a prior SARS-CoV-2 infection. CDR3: CASRAGLANEKLFF. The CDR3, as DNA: TGTGCCAGCAGGGCAGGGTTGGCTAATGAAAAACTGTTTTTT.